The clone carrying this T cell receptor (beta chain) occurred once. These data belong to a study of control samples from healthy donors and cancer patients. TCRdb's copy holds only in-frame clones and misses some; the assay was immunoSEQ multiplex PCR. The data contain roughly 100,000 clones, about 88% of them singletons. This CDR3 is 13 amino acids long. The germline V gene encodes CDR1 SSHAT and CDR2 FNYEAQ (reference sequence). Trimming left V 0 bases short and J 2 bases short, with 4 bases between. The receptor comes from a woman aged 45 to 65 in good health. The sequencing sample was made of blood. The chain uses TRBV7-7 and TRBJ1-1, with D unresolved. The CDR3 DNA reads as TGTGCCAGCAGCTTAGCGGATAACACTGAAGCTTTCTTT. It specifies CASSLADNTEAFF.